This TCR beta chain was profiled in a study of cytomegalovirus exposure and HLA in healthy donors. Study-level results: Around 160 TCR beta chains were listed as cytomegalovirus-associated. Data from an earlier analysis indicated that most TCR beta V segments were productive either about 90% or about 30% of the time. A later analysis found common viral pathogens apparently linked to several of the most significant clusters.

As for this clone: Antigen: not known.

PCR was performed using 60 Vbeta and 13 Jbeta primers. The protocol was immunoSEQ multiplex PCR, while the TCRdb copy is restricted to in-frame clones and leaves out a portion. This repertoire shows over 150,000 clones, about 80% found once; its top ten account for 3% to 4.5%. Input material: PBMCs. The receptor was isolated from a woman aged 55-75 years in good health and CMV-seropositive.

The CDR3 spells CASSPNRDTGELFF. Here the CDR3 DNA reads TGTGCCAGCTCGCCCAACAGAGACACCGGGGAGCTGTTTTTT. This chain connects TRBV18 to TRBJ2-2; D gene unclear. The V end was cut by 6 bases, the J end by 3 bases, with 11 bases between. This CDR3 is 14 amino acids long. From germline, CDR1 is KGHSH and CDR2 LQKENI. The variable domain in full, completed from reference TRBV18 and TRBJ2-2, reads NAGVMQNPRHLVRRRGQEARLRCSPMKGHSHVYWYRQLPEEGLKFMVYLQKENIIDESGMPKERFSAEFPKEGPSILRIQQVVRGDSAAYFCASSPNRDTGELFFGEGSRLTVL.